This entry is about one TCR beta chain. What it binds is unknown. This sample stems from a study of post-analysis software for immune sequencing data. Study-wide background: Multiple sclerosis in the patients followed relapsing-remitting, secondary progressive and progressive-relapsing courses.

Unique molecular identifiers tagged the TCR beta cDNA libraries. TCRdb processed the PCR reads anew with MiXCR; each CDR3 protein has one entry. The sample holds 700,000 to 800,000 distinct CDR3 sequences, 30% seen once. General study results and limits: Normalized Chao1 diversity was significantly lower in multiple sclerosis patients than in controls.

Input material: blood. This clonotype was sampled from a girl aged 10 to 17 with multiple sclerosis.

This CDR3 reads CASRAGGPHEQYF. CDR3 sequence (DNA): TGTGCCAGTAGAGCGGGAGGGCCCCACGAGCAGTACTTC. This chain links TRBV27 with TRBJ2-7; 10 nucleotides match TRBD2. The CDR3 has 13 amino acids. V shed 9 bases, J shed 5 bases, and the junction held 7 bases outside the gene matches. Germline values: CDR1 MNHEY, CDR2 SMNVEV (reference sequence).